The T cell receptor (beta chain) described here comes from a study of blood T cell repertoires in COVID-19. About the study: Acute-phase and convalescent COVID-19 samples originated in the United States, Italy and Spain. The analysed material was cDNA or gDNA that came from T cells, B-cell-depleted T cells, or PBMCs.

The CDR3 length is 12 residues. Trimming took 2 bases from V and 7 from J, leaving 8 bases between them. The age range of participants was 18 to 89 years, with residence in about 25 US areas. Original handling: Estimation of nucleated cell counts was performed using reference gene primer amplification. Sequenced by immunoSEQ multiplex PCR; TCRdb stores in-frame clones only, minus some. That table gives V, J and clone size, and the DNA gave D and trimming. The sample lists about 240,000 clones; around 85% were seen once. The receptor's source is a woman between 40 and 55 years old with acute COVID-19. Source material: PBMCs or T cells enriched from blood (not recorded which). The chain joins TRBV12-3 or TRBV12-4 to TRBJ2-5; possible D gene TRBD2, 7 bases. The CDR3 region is CASSLRGGTQYF. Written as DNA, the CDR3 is TGTGCCAGCAGTTTAAGGGGGGGGACCCAGTACTTC.